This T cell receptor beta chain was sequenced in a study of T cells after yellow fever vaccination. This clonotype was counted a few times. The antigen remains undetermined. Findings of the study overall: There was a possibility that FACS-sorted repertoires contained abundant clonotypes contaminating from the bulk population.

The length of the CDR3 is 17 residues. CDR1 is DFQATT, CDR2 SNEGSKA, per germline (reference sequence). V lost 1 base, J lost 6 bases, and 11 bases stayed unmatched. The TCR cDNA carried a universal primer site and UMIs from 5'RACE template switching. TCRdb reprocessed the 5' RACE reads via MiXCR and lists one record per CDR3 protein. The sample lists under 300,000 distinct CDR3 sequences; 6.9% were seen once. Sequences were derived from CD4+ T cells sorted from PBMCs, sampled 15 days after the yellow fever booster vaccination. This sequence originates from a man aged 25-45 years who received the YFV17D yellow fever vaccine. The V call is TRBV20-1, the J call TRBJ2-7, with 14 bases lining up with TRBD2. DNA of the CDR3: TGCAGTGCTAGAGTTCCCGGGACTAGCGGGAGAAGGCGCGAGCAGTACTTC. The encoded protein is CSARVPGTSGRRREQYF.